The clone carrying this TCR beta chain has a count of ten or more. The data are from a study of T cells after yellow fever vaccination. The ends were cut back, 1 base at V and 0 bases at J, with 7 bases in the middle. The germline V gene encodes CDR1 SGHAT and CDR2 FQNNGV. CDR3 length: 15 residues. TCRdb redid the calling of the 5' RACE reads with MiXCR, one entry per CDR3 protein. The table includes some 220,000 distinct CDR3 sequences, 3.2% detected once. The J gene is TRBJ2-1, the V gene TRBV11-2; unclear D gene. Sequenced material: CD4+ T cells sorted from PBMCs, taken 10 days after the yellow fever booster vaccination. The sequence came from a man aged 18 to 35 who received the YFV17D yellow fever vaccine. CDR3 bases: TGTGCCAGCAGCTTAGGTCAGAGCTCCTACAATGAGCAGTTCTTC. This codes for CASSLGQSSYNEQFF.